A single sample is the source of the 30 T cell receptor beta chains below, sequenced in a study of monozygotic twins with inflammatory bowel disease. TCRdb reanalyzed the 5' RACE reads and collapses them to one entry per CDR3 protein, without DNA. The sample includes fewer than 200,000 distinct CDR3 sequences. Sequenced sample: blood. The source of these receptors is a human donor with ulcerative colitis or Crohn's disease, or a healthy co-twin of an affected twin (not recorded which).

This chain links TRBV18 with TRBJ1-2; the TCRdb call, TRBD1, lacks DNA for checking. This CDR3 contains 18 residues. Germline V gene lookup returns CDR1 KGHSH and CDR2 LQKENI. CDR3 sequence: CASSPYLQGAGGNYGYTF.

The chain has TRBV7-9 and TRBJ2-5; TCRdb calls TRBD1, which cannot be checked without DNA. CDR3 length: 12 residues. Germline V CDR1 and CDR2: SEHNR, FQNEAQ (reference sequence). The CDR3 reads CASTWDRETQYF.

J is TRBJ2-5 and V is TRBV18; TCRdb selects TRBD1, and the lack of DNA leaves this call unchecked. CDR3 length equals 13 residues. The germline CDR1 and CDR2 sequences are KGHSH and LQKENI. CDR3 amino acids: CASSPLREETQYF.

The V call is TRBV27, the J call TRBJ2-7. Germline CDR1 reads MNHEY; CDR2 reads SMNVEV (reference sequence). There are 16 residues in the CDR3. The CDR3 sequence: CASSLLPVPSSYEQYF.

The chain is built from TRBV6-4 and TRBJ2-1; with no DNA, the TCRdb D assignment of TRBD2 cannot be verified. There are 16 residues in the CDR3. CDR1 is MRHNA, CDR2 SNTAGT, per germline. This chain's CDR3 is CASSHEAGSSYNEQFF.

The genes are TRBV6-6 and TRBJ1-2. The CDR3 runs to 14 residues. CDR1 and CDR2 (germline): MNHNY, SVGAGI (reference sequence). The CDR3 reads CASSYGDSKYGYTF.

J is TRBJ2-3 and V is TRBV12-3 or TRBV12-4; checking the TCRdb D call of TRBD1 is not possible without DNA. CDR3 size: 13 residues. The CDR3 is CASSFGGPVERYF.

The V call is TRBV19, the J call TRBJ2-1; there is no DNA to check the TCRdb D call of TRBD2. The germline V gene encodes CDR1 LNHDA and CDR2 SQIVND (reference sequence). CDR3 length: 15 residues. The CDR3 is CASSIDREVRDEQFF.

The genes are TRBV18 and TRBJ2-5. The CDR3 totals 14 residues. Germline assignment: CDR1 KGHSH and CDR2 LQKENI. CDR3 sequence reads: CASSPPWGEETQYF.

The chain is built from TRBV12-3 or TRBV12-4 and TRBJ2-1; without DNA, the TCRdb call of TRBD2 cannot be checked. The CDR3 length is 15 residues. CDR3 sequence reads: CASSSGSSNYNEQFF.

The V call is TRBV19, the J call TRBJ2-1. The CDR3 spans 12 residues. The germline gives CDR1 LNHDA, CDR2 SQIVND (reference sequence). The CDR3 sequence is CASSILGYEQFF.

This chain joins TRBV2 and TRBJ2-1; TCRdb proposes TRBD1, but this gene call is untestable without DNA. The CDR3 has 14 amino acids. Germline CDR1 is SNHLY and CDR2 is FYNNEI. Here the CDR3 reads CASNAGHLVDEQFF.

This sequence joins TRBV4-1 and TRBJ1-6; TCRdb reports TRBD1, a call that lacks DNA to check it against. The CDR3 contains 16 residues. Germline V CDR1 and CDR2: MGHRA, YSYEKL. This CDR3 is CASHTGTSVYNSPLHF.

The chain links TRBV18 to TRBJ1-6. The length of the CDR3 is 12 residues. Looked up from germline, CDR1 is KGHSH and CDR2 is LQKENI. This chain's CDR3 is CASSPRNSPLHF.

This chain connects TRBV20-1 to TRBJ2-3; TCRdb picks TRBD2, but there is no DNA to check that call. The CDR3 runs to 16 residues. Germline-derived CDR1 and CDR2 are DFQATT and SNEGSKA (reference sequence). This CDR3 reads CSARGGSGFKGDTQYF.

This chain links TRBV20-1 with TRBJ2-5; absent DNA, TCRdb's TRBD1 call cannot be checked. CDR1 is DFQATT, CDR2 SNEGSKA, per germline (reference sequence). The CDR3 is 11 amino acids. The CDR3 spells CSGRGVETQYF.

This sequence joins TRBV28 and TRBJ2-5; absent DNA, TCRdb's TRBD2 call cannot be checked. The CDR3 is 19 amino acids. CDR1 and CDR2 from the germline V gene are MDHEN and SYDVKM. The CDR3 here is CASSFFGLAGGPGGETQYF.

The V gene is TRBV2, the J gene TRBJ1-5; TCRdb picks TRBD1, but there is no DNA to check that call. There are 15 residues in the CDR3. Germline V gene lookup returns CDR1 SNHLY and CDR2 FYNNEI. The CDR3 reads CASTPNRGGNQPQHF.

This chain uses TRBV5-4 with TRBJ2-3; TCRdb calls TRBD2, which cannot be checked without DNA. CDR1 is SGHNT, CDR2 YYREEE, per germline (reference sequence). The CDR3 has 16 amino acids. The CDR3 reads CASSTGLAGGGDTQYF.

The chain combines TRBV20-1 with TRBJ2-7; TCRdb designates TRBD1, a call that cannot be tested without DNA. The germline V gene encodes CDR1 DFQATT and CDR2 SNEGSKA (reference sequence). The CDR3 runs to 14 residues. CDR3 loop: CSALGPLRRYEQYF.

The J gene is TRBJ2-2, the V gene TRBV15; TCRdb picks TRBD1, but there is no DNA to check that call. The V gene's germline CDR1 is LNHNV and CDR2 YYDKDF (reference sequence). This CDR3 comprises 15 residues. This CDR3 is CATSVGQGGSGELFF.

The chain couples TRBV5-4 to TRBJ2-2; there is no DNA to check the TCRdb D call of TRBD1. The CDR3 contains 16 residues. Germline loops: CDR1 SGHNT, CDR2 YYREEE (reference sequence). The CDR3 sequence: CASSRKDRVDTGELFF.

The V and J genes are TRBV5-1 and TRBJ2-2; with no DNA, the TCRdb D assignment of TRBD1 cannot be verified. In germline, CDR1 is SGHRS, CDR2 YFSETQ. This CDR3 comprises 15 residues. The CDR3 is CASSSRDRSTGELFF.

CDR3 sequence: CASNPRLAGGIDEQFF. The V call is TRBV12-3 or TRBV12-4, the J call TRBJ2-1; checking the TCRdb D call of TRBD2 is not possible without DNA. This CDR3 comprises 16 residues.

The chain carries TRBV5-1 and TRBJ2-5. Germline CDR1 is SGHRS and CDR2 is YFSETQ. The CDR3 length is 13 residues. CDR3: CASNGGGQETQYF.

The chain uses TRBV14 and TRBJ2-2; TCRdb calls TRBD1, which cannot be checked without DNA. The CDR3 has 19 amino acids. From germline, CDR1 is SGHDN and CDR2 FVKESK. CDR3 sequence: CASSQDFWRDGSGTGELFF.

The CDR3 reads CSANEGATDTQYF. The rearrangement uses TRBV20-1 and TRBJ2-3; lacking DNA, the TRBD1 call made by TCRdb goes unchecked. The germline V gene has CDR1 DFQATT and CDR2 SNEGSKA (reference sequence). The CDR3 is 13 amino acids.

V gene TRBV7-2 combines with J gene TRBJ2-6. CDR3 length: 16 residues. Germline V gene lookup returns CDR1 SGHTA and CDR2 FQGNSA. Here the CDR3 reads CASSFEGISGANVLTF.

The J gene is TRBJ1-5, the V gene TRBV29-1; the TCRdb call, TRBD1, lacks DNA for checking. Looked up from germline, CDR1 is SQVTM and CDR2 is ANQGSEA. This CDR3 has 18 amino acids. CDR3 region: CSPVGPPGQGLWGQPQHF.

The chain recombines TRBV7-9 with TRBJ1-1; TCRdb indicates TRBD1, and absent DNA this call remains unverified. In germline, CDR1 is SEHNR, CDR2 FQNEAQ (reference sequence). The CDR3 has 14 residues. CDR3: CASSAPSVNTEAFF.